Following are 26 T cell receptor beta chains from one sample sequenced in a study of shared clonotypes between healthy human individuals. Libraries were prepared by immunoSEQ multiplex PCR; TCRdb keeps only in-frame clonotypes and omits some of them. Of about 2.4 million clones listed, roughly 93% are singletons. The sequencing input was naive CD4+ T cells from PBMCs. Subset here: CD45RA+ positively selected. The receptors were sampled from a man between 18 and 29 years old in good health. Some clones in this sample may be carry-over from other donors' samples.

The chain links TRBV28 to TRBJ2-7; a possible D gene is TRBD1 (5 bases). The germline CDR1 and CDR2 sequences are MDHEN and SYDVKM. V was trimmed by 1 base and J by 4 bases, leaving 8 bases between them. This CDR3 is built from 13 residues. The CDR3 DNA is TGTGCCAGCAGTTTATATGGACAATACGAGCAGTACTTC. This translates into CASSLYGQYEQYF.

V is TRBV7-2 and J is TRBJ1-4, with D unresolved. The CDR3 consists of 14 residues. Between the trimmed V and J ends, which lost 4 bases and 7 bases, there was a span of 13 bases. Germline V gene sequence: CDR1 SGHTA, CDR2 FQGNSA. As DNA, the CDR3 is TGTGCCAGCAGCTATGATCGTTTAGGTGAAAAACTGTTTTTT. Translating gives CASSYDRLGEKLFF.

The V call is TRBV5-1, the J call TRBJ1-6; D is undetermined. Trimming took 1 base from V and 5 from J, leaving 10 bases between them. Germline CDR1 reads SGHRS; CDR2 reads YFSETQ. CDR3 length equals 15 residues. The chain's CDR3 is CASSLSDQNNSPLHF. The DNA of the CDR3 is TGCGCCAGCAGCTTGTCCGACCAGAATAATTCACCCCTCCACTTT.

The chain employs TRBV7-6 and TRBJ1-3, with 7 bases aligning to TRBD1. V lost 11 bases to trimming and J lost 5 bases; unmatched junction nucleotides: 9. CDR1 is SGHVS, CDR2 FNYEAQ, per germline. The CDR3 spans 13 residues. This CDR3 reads CASQGGLRNTIYF. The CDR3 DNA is TGTGCCTCCCAGGGGGGACTCCGAAACACCATATATTTT.

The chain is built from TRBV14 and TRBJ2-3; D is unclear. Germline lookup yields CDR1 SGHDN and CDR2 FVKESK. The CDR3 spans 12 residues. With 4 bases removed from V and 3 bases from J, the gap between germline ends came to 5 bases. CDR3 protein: CASSLKTDTQYF. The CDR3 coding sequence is TGTGCCAGCAGCCTAAAAACAGATACGCAGTATTTT.

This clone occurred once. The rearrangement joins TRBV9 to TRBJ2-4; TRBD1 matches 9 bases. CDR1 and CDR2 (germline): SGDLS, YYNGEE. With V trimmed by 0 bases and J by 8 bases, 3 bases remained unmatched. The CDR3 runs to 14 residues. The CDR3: CASSVAGQGHIQYF. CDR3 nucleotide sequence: TGTGCCAGCAGCGTAGCGGGACAGGGACACATTCAGTACTTC.

The CDR3 sequence: CASSLLSRGGGYTF. CDR3 sequence (DNA): TGTGCCAGCAGTTTACTCTCCAGGGGTGGCGGCTACACCTTC. This chain links TRBV27 with TRBJ1-2, with a possible D match to TRBD1 (6 bases). Between the trimmed V and J ends, which lost 2 bases and 8 bases, there was a span of 15 bases. Germline assignment: CDR1 MNHEY and CDR2 SMNVEV (reference sequence). This CDR3 is 14 amino acids long.

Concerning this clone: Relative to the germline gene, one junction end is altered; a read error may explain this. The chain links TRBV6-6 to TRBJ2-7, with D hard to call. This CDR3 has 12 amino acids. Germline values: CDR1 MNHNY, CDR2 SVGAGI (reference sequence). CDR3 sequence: CASSYSLSPLAF. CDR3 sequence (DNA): TGTGCCAGCAGTTACTCTCTGAGCCCCCTCGCCTTC.

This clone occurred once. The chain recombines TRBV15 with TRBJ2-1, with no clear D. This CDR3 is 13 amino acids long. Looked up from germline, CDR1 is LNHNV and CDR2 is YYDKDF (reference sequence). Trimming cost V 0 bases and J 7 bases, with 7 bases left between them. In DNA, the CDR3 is TGTGCCACCAGCAGAGATCTCCAGAATGAGCAGTTCTTC. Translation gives CATSRDLQNEQFF. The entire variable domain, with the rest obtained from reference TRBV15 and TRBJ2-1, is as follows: DAMVIQNPRYQVTQFGKPVTLSCSQTLNHNVMYWYQQKSSQAPKLLFHYYDKDFNNEADTPDNFQSRRPNTSFCFLDIRSPGLGDTAMYLCATSRDLQNEQFFGPGTRLTVL.

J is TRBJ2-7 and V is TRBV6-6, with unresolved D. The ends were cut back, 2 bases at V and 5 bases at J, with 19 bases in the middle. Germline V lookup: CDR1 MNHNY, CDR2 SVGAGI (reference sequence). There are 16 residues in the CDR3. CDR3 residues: CASSYGQRAGLDEQYF. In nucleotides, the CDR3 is TGTGCCAGCAGTTACGGTCAAAGGGCCGGGTTGGACGAGCAGTACTTC.

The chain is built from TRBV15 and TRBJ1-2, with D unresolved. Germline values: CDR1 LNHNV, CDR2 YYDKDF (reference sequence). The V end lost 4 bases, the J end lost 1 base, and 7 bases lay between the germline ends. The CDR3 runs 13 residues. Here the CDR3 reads CATSTDGNYGYTF. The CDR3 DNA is TGTGCCACCAGCACAGATGGTAACTATGGCTACACCTTC.

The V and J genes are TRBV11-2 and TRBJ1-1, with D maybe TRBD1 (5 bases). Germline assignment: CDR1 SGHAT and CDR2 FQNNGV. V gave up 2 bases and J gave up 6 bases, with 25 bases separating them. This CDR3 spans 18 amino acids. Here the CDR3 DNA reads TGTGCCAGCAGCTTAATAGCCGGGGCAATCTCCGCGGGCGCTGAAGCTTTCTTT. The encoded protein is CASSLIAGAISAGAEAFF. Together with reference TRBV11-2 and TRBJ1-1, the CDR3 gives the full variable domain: EAGVAQSPRYKIIEKRQSVAFWCNPISGHATLYWYQQILGQGPKLLIQFQNNGVVDDSQLPKDRFSAERLKGVDSTLKIQPAKLEDSAVYLCASSLIAGAISAGAEAFFGQGTRLTVV.

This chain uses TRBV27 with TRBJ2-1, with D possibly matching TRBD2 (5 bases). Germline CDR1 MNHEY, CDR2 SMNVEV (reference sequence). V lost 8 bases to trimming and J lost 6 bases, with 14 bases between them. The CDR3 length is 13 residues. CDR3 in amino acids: CASWWERSNEQFF. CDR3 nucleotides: TGTGCCAGCTGGTGGGAGAGGTCCAATGAGCAGTTCTTC.

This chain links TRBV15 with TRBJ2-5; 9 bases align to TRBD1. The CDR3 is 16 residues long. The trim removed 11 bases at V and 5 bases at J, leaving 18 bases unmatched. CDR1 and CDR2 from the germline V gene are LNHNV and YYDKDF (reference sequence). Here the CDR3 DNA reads TGTGCCCCGCGACGGGACAGGGTTAGATCGGTGGAGACCCAGTACTTC. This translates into CAPRRDRVRSVETQYF.

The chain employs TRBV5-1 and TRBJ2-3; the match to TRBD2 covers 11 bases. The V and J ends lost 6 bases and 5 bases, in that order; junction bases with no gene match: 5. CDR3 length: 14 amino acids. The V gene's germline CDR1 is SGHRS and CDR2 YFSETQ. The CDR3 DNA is TGCGCCAGCACCATAGCGGGAGGGAGAGATACGCAGTATTTT. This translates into CASTIAGGRDTQYF.

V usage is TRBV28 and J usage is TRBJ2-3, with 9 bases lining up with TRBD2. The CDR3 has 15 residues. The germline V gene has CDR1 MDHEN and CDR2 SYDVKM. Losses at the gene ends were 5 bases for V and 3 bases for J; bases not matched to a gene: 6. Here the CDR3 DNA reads TGTGCCAGCAGTAAAATGACTAGCGGAACAGATACGCAGTATTTT. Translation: CASSKMTSGTDTQYF.

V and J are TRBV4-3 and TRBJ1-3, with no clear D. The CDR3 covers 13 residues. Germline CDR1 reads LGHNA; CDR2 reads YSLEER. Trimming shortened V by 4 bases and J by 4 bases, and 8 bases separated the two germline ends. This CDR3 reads CASSPRPGNTIYF. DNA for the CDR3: TGCGCCAGCAGCCCGAGACCGGGAAACACCATATATTTT.

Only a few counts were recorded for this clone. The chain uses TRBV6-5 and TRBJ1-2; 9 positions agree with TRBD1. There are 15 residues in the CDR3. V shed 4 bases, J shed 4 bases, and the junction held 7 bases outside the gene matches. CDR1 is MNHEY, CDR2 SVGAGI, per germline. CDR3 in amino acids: CASSSNRGPGYGYTF. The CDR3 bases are TGTGCCAGCAGTTCCAACAGGGGGCCGGGCTATGGCTACACCTTC.

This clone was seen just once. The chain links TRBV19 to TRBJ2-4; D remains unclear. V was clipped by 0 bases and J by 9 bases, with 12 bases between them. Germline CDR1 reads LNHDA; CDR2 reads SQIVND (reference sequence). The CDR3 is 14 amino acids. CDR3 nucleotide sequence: TGTGCCAGTAGTATAGATAACCGGAGTGGCATTCAGTACTTC. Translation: CASSIDNRSGIQYF.

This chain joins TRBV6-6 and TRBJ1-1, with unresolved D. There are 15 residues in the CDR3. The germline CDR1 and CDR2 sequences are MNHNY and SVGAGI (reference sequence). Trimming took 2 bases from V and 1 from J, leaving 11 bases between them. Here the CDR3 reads CASSYTLRGNTEAFF. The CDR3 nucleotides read TGTGCCAGCAGTTACACACTCCGGGGGAACACTGAAGCTTTCTTT.

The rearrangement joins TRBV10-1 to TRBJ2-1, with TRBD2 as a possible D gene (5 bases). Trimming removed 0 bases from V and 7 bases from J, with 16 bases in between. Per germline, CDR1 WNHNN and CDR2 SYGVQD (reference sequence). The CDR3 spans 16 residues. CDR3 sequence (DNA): TGCGCCAGCAGTGAGTCCGGGAACGGGCAAAGGAATGAGCAGTTCTTC. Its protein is CASSESGNGQRNEQFF.

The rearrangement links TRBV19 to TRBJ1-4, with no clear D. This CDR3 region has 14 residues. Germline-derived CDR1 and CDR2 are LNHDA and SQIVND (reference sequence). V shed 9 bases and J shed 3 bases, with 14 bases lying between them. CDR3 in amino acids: CASLPLGANEKLFF. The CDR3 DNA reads TGTGCCAGCCTCCCTTTGGGAGCTAATGAAAAACTGTTTTTT.

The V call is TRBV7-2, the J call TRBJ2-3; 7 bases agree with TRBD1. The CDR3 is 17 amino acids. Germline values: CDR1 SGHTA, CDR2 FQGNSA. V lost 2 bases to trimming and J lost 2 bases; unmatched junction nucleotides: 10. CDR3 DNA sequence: TGTGCCAGCAGCTTATACCTCGCCGGGACAGCCACAGATACGCAGTATTTT. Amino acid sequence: CASSLYLAGTATDTQYF.

The CDR3 protein is CASSYSGETQYF. As DNA, the CDR3 is TGTGCCAGCAGCTATTCCGGGGAGACCCAGTACTTC. The V call is TRBV5-5, the J call TRBJ2-5, with no clear D. V lost 3 bases, J lost 5 bases, and 8 bases lay in between. Germline CDR1 and CDR2: SGHKS and YYEKEE (reference sequence). This CDR3 has 12 residues. Full variable domain (remainder filled in from reference TRBV5-5 and TRBJ2-5): DAGVTQSPTHLIKTRGQQVTLRCSPISGHKSVSWYQQVLGQGPQFIFQYYEKEERGRGNFPDRFSARQFPNYSSELNVNALLLGDSALYLCASSYSGETQYFGPGTRLLVL.

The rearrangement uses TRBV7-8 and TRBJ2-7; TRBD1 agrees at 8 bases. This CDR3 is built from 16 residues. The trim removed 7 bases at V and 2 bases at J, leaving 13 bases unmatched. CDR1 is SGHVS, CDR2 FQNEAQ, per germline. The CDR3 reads CASTLSTRDRTYEQYF. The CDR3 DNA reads TGTGCCAGCACTCTATCTACTCGGGACAGGACCTACGAGCAGTACTTC.

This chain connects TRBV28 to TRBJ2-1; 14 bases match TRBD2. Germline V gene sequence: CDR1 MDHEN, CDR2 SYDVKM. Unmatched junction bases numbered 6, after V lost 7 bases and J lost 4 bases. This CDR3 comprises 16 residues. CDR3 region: CASNPTSGRGYNEQFF. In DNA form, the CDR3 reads TGTGCCAGCAACCCGACTAGCGGGAGGGGGTACAATGAGCAGTTCTTC.